The clone carrying this T cell receptor (beta chain) has a handful of counts. The sorting of PBMCs gave CD4+ and CD8+ T cells. The record originates from a study of CD8+ T cells in alopecia areata. Investigators isolated RNA and reverse transcribed it into cDNA to act as the sequencing template. Data came from immunoSEQ multiplex PCR; TCRdb stores just in-frame clones and leaves some out. The sample comprises 120,000 or so clones, roughly 50% of which are singletons, and roughly a tenth rests with the top ten. The sequenced material came from NKG2D-low CD8+ T cells sorted from blood. The TCR originated in a human donor with alopecia areata.

CDR3 bases: TGTGCCAGCAGTTTAGGGTTTACTGAAGCTTTCTTT. Translating it yields CASSLGFTEAFF. The chain is built from TRBV28 and TRBJ1-1; D unresolved. Trimming took off 2 bases at V and 5 bases at J, with 6 bases between the two ends. This CDR3 spans 12 amino acids. The germline gives CDR1 MDHEN, CDR2 SYDVKM.